This entry lists 21 T cell receptor beta chains sequenced from one sample in a study of spatial heterogeneity in lung cancer. The time point is: sample taken at primary tumor resection. Tumor, nontumor lung or frozen PBMC supplied whole RNA that was sequenced unsorted. TCRdb re-called the 5' RACE reads through MiXCR, storing one row per CDR3 protein. The sample includes some 11,000 distinct CDR3 sequences, approximately 6.2% of them seen just once. The sequenced sample was normal lung tissue next to the tumor, obtained at surgery. These receptors originate from a male donor with early-stage non-small cell lung cancer.

This clonotype was counted at least ten times. V and J are TRBV7-8 and TRBJ1-1, with D perhaps matching TRBD1 (5 bases). V was cut by 4 bases and J by 2 bases, with 17 bases left in between. Per the germline V gene, CDR1 is SGHVS and CDR2 is FQNEAQ. The CDR3 consists of 16 residues. CDR3 region: CASSYYEGSANTEAFF. CDR3 sequence (DNA): TGTGCCAGCAGCTACTATGAGGGGTCGGCAAACACTGAAGCTTTCTTT.

Many counts were recorded for this clonotype. The chain has TRBV18 and TRBJ1-1, with unresolved D. This CDR3 contains 12 residues. From germline, CDR1 is KGHSH and CDR2 LQKENI. Trimming removed 2 bases from V and 0 bases from J, with 1 base in between. In nucleotides, the CDR3 is TGTGCCAGCTCACCAATGAACACTGAAGCTTTCTTT. Amino acid sequence: CASSPMNTEAFF.

This clonotype was picked up many times. This chain connects TRBV3-1 to TRBJ2-5, with D perhaps matching TRBD2 (7 bases). There are 14 residues in the CDR3. V shed 1 base and J shed 5 bases, with 11 bases lying between them. Germline V lookup: CDR1 LGHDT, CDR2 YNNKEL (reference sequence). CDR3 sequence (DNA): TGTGCCAGCAGCCAAGCACAGGGAGGGGAGACCCAGTACTTC. Amino acid sequence: CASSQAQGGETQYF.

This clonotype has ten or more counts. The chain employs TRBV12-3 or TRBV12-4 and TRBJ1-2; D might be TRBD1 (5 bases). Trimming shortened V by 0 bases and J by 4 bases, and 18 bases separated the two germline ends. The CDR3 consists of 17 residues. The CDR3 is CASSLAGSGILSYGYTF. Here the CDR3 DNA reads TGTGCCAGCAGTTTAGCGGGATCAGGGATCCTATCCTATGGCTACACCTTC.

This clonotype was counted many times. This rearrangement joins TRBV6-5 to TRBJ2-1; 7 nucleotides align to TRBD2. The CDR3 is 16 amino acids. Looked up from germline, CDR1 is MNHEY and CDR2 is SVGAGI. J gave up 0 bases and V 7 bases, and 9 bases lay outside the gene matches. CDR3 nucleotide sequence: TGTGCCAGCAACCCCCGCGGGAGTTTCTCCTACAATGAGCAGTTCTTC. Translated, it gives CASNPRGSFSYNEQFF.

CDR3 loop: CASSPGLAGGITYNEQFF. CDR3 nucleotide sequence: TGTGCCAGCAGCCCGGGACTAGCGGGAGGTATTACCTACAATGAGCAGTTCTTC. This rearrangement joins TRBV7-9 to TRBJ2-1; 15 bases align to TRBD2. Germline CDR1 reads SEHNR; CDR2 reads FQNEAQ (reference sequence). This CDR3 comprises 18 residues. V shed 5 bases, J shed 2 bases, and the junction held 7 bases outside the gene matches.

The V call is TRBV2, the J call TRBJ1-4; D not resolved. Trimming left V 6 bases short and J 0 bases short, with 2 bases between. Per germline, CDR1 SNHLY and CDR2 FYNNEI. CDR3 length: 12 residues. The CDR3 is CASSATNEKLFF. CDR3 nucleotides: TGTGCCAGCAGCGCAACTAATGAAAAACTGTTTTTT.

This clonotype was counted at least ten times. The CDR3 protein is CAYSRKNTEAFF. The DNA of the CDR3 is TGTGCCTACTCAAGAAAGAACACTGAAGCTTTCTTT. The chain has TRBV30 and TRBJ1-1; no firm D call. The CDR3 length is 12 residues. The germline V gene has CDR1 GTSNPN and CDR2 SVGIG (reference sequence). The V gene lost 7 bases and the J gene lost 1 base, with 10 bases spanning the gap.

This clonotype was seen repeatedly, ten times or more. The chain has TRBV30 and TRBJ1-3; D uncertain. This CDR3 has 14 amino acids. Trimming pared 5 bases from V and 0 bases from J, leaving 11 bases between. The germline V gene has CDR1 GTSNPN and CDR2 SVGIG (reference sequence). In DNA form, the CDR3 reads TGTGCCTGGCAATTCATGAGCTCTGGAAACACCATATATTTT. As protein: CAWQFMSSGNTIYF.

By sample fraction, this clonotype is medium-sized. The J gene is TRBJ2-1, the V gene TRBV19, with a weak D call TRBD1 (5 bases). The CDR3 covers 14 residues. Trimming took off 5 bases at V and 4 bases at J, with 12 bases between the two ends. The germline V gene encodes CDR1 LNHDA and CDR2 SQIVND (reference sequence). The DNA for the CDR3 is TGTGCCAGTAGTGCTGACAGAATTTACAATGAGCAGTTCTTC. Amino acid sequence: CASSADRIYNEQFF. The whole variable domain, filled in from reference TRBV19 and TRBJ2-1, reads DGGITQSPKYLFRKEGQNVTLSCEQNLNHDAMYWYRQDPGQGLRLIYYSQIVNDFQKGDIAEGYSVSREKKESFPLTVTSAQKNPTAFYLCASSADRIYNEQFFGPGTRLTVL.

There are many counts of this clonotype. This chain links TRBV5-1 with TRBJ2-1; 11 nucleotides match TRBD2. The CDR3 covers 16 residues. Germline CDR1 is SGHRS and CDR2 is YFSETQ. V lost 3 bases, J lost 6 bases, and 8 bases stayed unmatched. The CDR3 loop reads CASSSVLAGGGNEQFF. CDR3 DNA sequence: TGCGCCAGCAGCTCCGTTCTAGCGGGAGGCGGCAATGAGCAGTTCTTC.

In this sample, this clonotype turned up a few times. The chain employs TRBV18 and TRBJ2-5, with D hard to call. Germline V gene lookup returns CDR1 KGHSH and CDR2 LQKENI. V was pared by 3 bases and J by 5 bases, with 7 bases between. This CDR3 is built from 12 residues. CDR3 amino acids: CASSPALETQYF. In DNA, the CDR3 is TGTGCCAGCTCACCTGCTCTGGAGACCCAGTACTTC.

This clonotype was detected ten times or more. The CDR3 loop is CSVEGPGYTF. The CDR3 DNA is TGCAGCGTTGAGGGCCCCGGCTACACCTTC. The chain has TRBV29-1 and TRBJ1-2; the D is unclear. In germline, CDR1 is SQVTM, CDR2 ANQGSEA. This CDR3 is 10 amino acids long. V lost 3 bases and J 8 bases, leaving 7 bases between the germline ends.

This clonotype was seen many times. The gene calls are TRBV30 and TRBJ2-1, with TRBD2 matching over 10 bases. The V gene's germline CDR1 is GTSNPN and CDR2 SVGIG (reference sequence). This CDR3 is 17 amino acids long. V gave up 5 bases and J gave up 0 bases; unmatched junction bases: 10. The CDR3 DNA is TGTGCCTGGCGGGAGGGGGCTAGCGGGGGCTCCTACAATGAGCAGTTCTTC. Protein sequence: CAWREGASGGSYNEQFF.

This clonotype has ten or more counts. V gene TRBV5-6 combines with J gene TRBJ1-2, with 8 nucleotides matching TRBD1. Germline V gene data show CDR1 as SGHDT and CDR2 as YYEEEE. The V and J ends lost 0 bases and 4 bases, in that order; junction bases with no gene match: 5. The CDR3 totals 15 residues. CDR3 in amino acids: CASSLAGTGLYGYTF. CDR3 in DNA: TGTGCCAGCAGCTTGGCTGGGACAGGCCTCTATGGCTACACCTTC.

This clonotype was found a few times. V and J are TRBV19 and TRBJ2-6; D possibly corresponds to TRBD2 (5 bases). CDR1 and CDR2 from the germline V gene are LNHDA and SQIVND (reference sequence). Trimming stripped 5 bases from V and 1 base from J, with 12 bases between. This CDR3 comprises 16 residues. This CDR3 reads CASSAPPGSGANVLTF. In DNA, the CDR3 is TGTGCCAGTAGTGCCCCCCCGGGATCTGGGGCCAACGTCCTGACTTTC. The full variable domain, in which reference TRBV19 and TRBJ2-6 provide the parts outside the CDR3, is DGGITQSPKYLFRKEGQNVTLSCEQNLNHDAMYWYRQDPGQGLRLIYYSQIVNDFQKGDIAEGYSVSREKKESFPLTVTSAQKNPTAFYLCASSAPPGSGANVLTFGAGSRLTVL.

At least ten counts were recorded for this clonotype. The chain employs TRBV24-1 and TRBJ1-1; D possibly corresponds to TRBD1 (6 bases). The CDR3 extends over 13 amino acids. Per germline, CDR1 KGHDR and CDR2 SFDVKD. The ends were cut back, 6 bases at V and 4 bases at J, with 11 bases in the middle. CDR3 DNA sequence: TGTGCCACCAGTAGGGCAGGGGTCACTGAAGCTTTCTTT. It specifies CATSRAGVTEAFF.

This clonotype was detected many times. This chain joins TRBV30 and TRBJ2-3; D unresolved. The CDR3 runs to 13 residues. Germline CDR1 reads GTSNPN; CDR2 reads SVGIG (reference sequence). Trimming shortened V by 3 bases and J by 4 bases, and 11 bases separated the two germline ends. The CDR3 spells CAWRNGASDTQYF. The DNA for the CDR3 is TGTGCCTGGAGAAATGGAGCTTCAGATACGCAGTATTTT.

This clonotype was found many times. The V and J genes are TRBV5-1 and TRBJ2-3, with TRBD2 identical over 9 bases. The length of the CDR3 is 17 residues. CDR1 is SGHRS and CDR2 is YFSETQ in the germline V gene. The junction had 10 bases not matched to a gene; V was cut back by 0 bases and J by 5 bases. The CDR3 loop is CASSLALAGAGKDTQYF. The CDR3 bases are TGCGCCAGCAGCTTGGCGTTAGCGGGAGCGGGAAAAGATACGCAGTATTTT.

This clonotype was seen repeatedly, ten times or more. The V call is TRBV5-1, the J call TRBJ2-3; D gene unclear. The V gene lost 4 bases and the J gene lost 6 bases, with 12 bases spanning the gap. The CDR3 runs 13 residues. The V gene's germline CDR1 is SGHRS and CDR2 YFSETQ. The CDR3 loop is CASSERVRDTQYF. Written as DNA, the CDR3 is TGCGCCAGCAGCGAGAGAGTGAGGGATACGCAGTATTTT. Filled out from reference TRBV5-1 and TRBJ2-3, the complete variable domain reads KAGVTQTPRYLIKTRGQQVTLSCSPISGHRSVSWYQQTPGQGLQFLFEYFSETQRNKGNFPGRFSGRQFSNSRSEMNVSTLELGDSALYLCASSERVRDTQYFGPGTRLTVL.

This clonotype was seen at least ten times. The rearrangement links TRBV5-1 to TRBJ1-2; D not resolved. This CDR3 contains 14 residues. Between the trimmed V and J ends, which lost 0 bases and 0 bases, there was a span of 6 bases. Germline V gene sequence: CDR1 SGHRS, CDR2 YFSETQ. The CDR3 DNA is TGCGCCAGCAGCTTGGAAAGTCCTAACTATGGCTACACCTTC. Its translation: CASSLESPNYGYTF.